This entry lists 29 T cell receptor beta chains sequenced from one sample in a study of T cells after yellow fever vaccination. TCRdb re-analysed the 5' RACE reads in MiXCR, keeping a single row per CDR3 protein. The data show 340,000 or so distinct CDR3 sequences, roughly an eighth seen once. The sample was CD4+ T cells sorted from PBMCs, taken 15 days after the yellow fever booster vaccination. The receptors here all came from a man aged 18 to 29 who received the YFV17D yellow fever vaccine.

This clonotype was seen only a few times. The V call is TRBV4-2, the J call TRBJ1-1, with 7 bases lining up with TRBD1. With V trimmed by 0 bases and J by 3 bases, 4 bases remained unmatched. CDR1 and CDR2 from the germline V gene are LGHNA and YNFKEQ. CDR3 size: 15 residues. In DNA form, the CDR3 reads TGTGCCAGCAGCCAAGATCTGGACAGGTACACTGAAGCTTTCTTT. Translation: CASSQDLDRYTEAFF.

This clonotype was counted only a few times. This rearrangement joins TRBV20-1 to TRBJ2-2; TRBD2 aligns across 9 bases. The CDR3 covers 15 residues. The germline CDR1 and CDR2 sequences are DFQATT and SNEGSKA (reference sequence). Unmatched junction bases numbered 0, after V lost 1 base and J lost 0 bases. CDR3 protein: CSARVAGANTGELFF. The CDR3 DNA is TGCAGTGCTAGAGTAGCGGGGGCGAACACCGGGGAGCTGTTTTTT.

The chain links TRBV5-5 to TRBJ2-1; D possibly uses TRBD1 or TRBD2 (5 bases each). Germline V lookup: CDR1 SGHKS, CDR2 YYEKEE (reference sequence). There are 17 residues in the CDR3. V was cut by 3 bases and J by 0 bases, with 16 bases left in between. The CDR3 loop reads CASSSWGRVVSYNEQFF. Written as DNA, the CDR3 is TGTGCCAGCAGCTCCTGGGGACGGGTAGTCTCCTACAATGAGCAGTTCTTC.

The rearrangement links TRBV3-1 to TRBJ2-7, with 10 bases that match TRBD1. The CDR3 runs 17 residues. CDR1 LGHDT and CDR2 YNNKEL come from the germline V gene (reference sequence). The trim removed 4 bases at V and 7 bases at J, leaving 16 bases unmatched. CDR3 residues: CASSPGFGRQGAWEQYV. The CDR3 coding sequence is TGTGCCAGCAGCCCGGGATTTGGGCGACAGGGGGCATGGGAGCAGTACGTC.

This clonotype showed up just a few times. V usage is TRBV20-1 and J usage is TRBJ2-5; TRBD2 aligns across 9 bases. V was pared by 6 bases and J by 1 base, with 9 bases of the junction left unmatched. The CDR3 totals 15 residues. Germline-derived CDR1 and CDR2 are DFQATT and SNEGSKA (reference sequence). The CDR3 region has the DNA TGCAGTGCCGGGCGCGGAGCGGGGGGCCAAGAGACCCAGTACTTC. Its protein product is CSAGRGAGGQETQYF.

The J gene is TRBJ1-5, the V gene TRBV7-2; TRBD1 agrees at 7 bases. V dropped 5 bases and J dropped 5; count of bases not matched to a gene: 9. The CDR3 is 15 amino acids. CDR1 is SGHTA and CDR2 is FQGNSA in the germline V gene. Here the CDR3 DNA reads TGTGCCAGCAGCCATACAGGGGTAGGGGATCAGCCCCAGCATTTT. Its translation is CASSHTGVGDQPQHF.

This chain joins TRBV7-2 and TRBJ1-2; D is uncertain. Germline V gene data show CDR1 as SGHTA and CDR2 as FQGNSA. V was trimmed by 7 bases and J by 2 bases, leaving 14 bases between them. The CDR3 spans 14 residues. In DNA, the CDR3 is TGTGCCAGCACATTCGATGACGGGAACTATGGCTACACCTTC. Residues: CASTFDDGNYGYTF.

This clonotype was seen more than once but under ten times. The chain uses TRBV7-6 and TRBJ2-3, with D perhaps matching TRBD2 (6 bases). Trimming took off 5 bases at V and 4 bases at J, with 19 bases between the two ends. Germline CDR1 reads SGHVS; CDR2 reads FNYEAQ. The CDR3 is made up of 16 amino acids. CDR3 nucleotide sequence: TGTGCCAGCAGCACCCGAGACGGGGGTTACCCAGATACGCAGTATTTT. Protein product: CASSTRDGGYPDTQYF.

In its sample, this clonotype was seen a few times. The chain links TRBV12-3 or TRBV12-4 to TRBJ1-5, with D uncertain. The CDR3 runs 16 residues. The V gene lost 6 bases and the J gene lost 0 bases, with 15 bases spanning the gap. The CDR3 protein is CASSPSRGNSNQPQHF. DNA for the CDR3: TGTGCCAGCAGCCCCAGCAGAGGGAATAGCAATCAGCCCCAGCATTTT.

This clonotype was counted at least ten times. The rearrangement joins TRBV15 to TRBJ2-3; weak D call: TRBD2 (6 bases). V was clipped by 6 bases and J by 1 base, with 14 bases between them. The CDR3 spans 15 residues. CDR1 and CDR2 (germline): LNHNV, YYDKDF (reference sequence). This CDR3 reads CATSPGLLRTDTQYF. DNA for the CDR3: TGTGCCACCAGTCCGGGACTTCTTCGCACAGATACGCAGTATTTT.

The table lists this clonotype with a few counts. V usage is TRBV11-2 and J usage is TRBJ2-5, with D possibly TRBD2 on 7 matching bases. V was pared by 1 base and J by 1 base, with 13 bases between. This CDR3 has 16 residues. CDR1 and CDR2 (germline): SGHAT, FQNNGV. The DNA for the CDR3 is TGTGCCAGCAGCTTAGTGGGGGGGCCCCCCCAAGAGACCCAGTACTTC. This sequence encodes CASSLVGGPPQETQYF.

There are a few counts of this clonotype. CDR3 in amino acids: CASSLQGSHGELFF. CDR3 coding DNA: TGTGCCAGCAGCCTACAGGGCTCCCACGGGGAGCTGTTTTTT. The chain links TRBV7-9 to TRBJ2-2; perhaps TRBD1 as D (6 bases). Between the trimmed V and J ends, which lost 5 bases and 7 bases, there was a span of 14 bases. Looked up from germline, CDR1 is SEHNR and CDR2 is FQNEAQ (reference sequence). CDR3 length: 14 amino acids.

The rearrangement links TRBV10-3 to TRBJ1-2, with a tentative D call TRBD1 (6 bases). The CDR3 is made up of 15 amino acids. Germline assignment: CDR1 ENHRY and CDR2 SYGVKD. Between the trimmed V and J ends, which lost 8 bases and 5 bases, there was a span of 21 bases. The DNA of the CDR3 is TGTGCCATCTCCTTCAGACAGGCCGCGCGTTATGGCTACACCTTC. It encodes CAISFRQAARYGYTF.

This clonotype was counted a few times. This chain joins TRBV4-1 and TRBJ1-5; the D is unclear. V gave up 2 bases and J gave up 7 bases, with 6 bases separating them. The CDR3 is 12 amino acids. CDR1 is MGHRA and CDR2 is YSYEKL in the germline V gene. The CDR3 region is CASSQLGQPQHF. The DNA of the CDR3 is TGCGCCAGCAGCCAATTGGGCCAGCCCCAGCATTTT.

This clonotype was counted a few times. The chain recombines TRBV6-5 with TRBJ1-2; 7 bases line up with TRBD1. V was clipped by 4 bases and J by 2 bases; unmatched bases: 4. The CDR3 sequence is 14 residues long. Looked up from germline, CDR1 is MNHEY and CDR2 is SVGAGI. The CDR3 bases are TGTGCCAGCAGTTCGTGGGGACAGAACTATGGCTACACCTTC. This sequence encodes CASSSWGQNYGYTF.

The V call is TRBV15, the J call TRBJ1-5; the match to TRBD1 covers 10 bases. The CDR3 extends over 15 amino acids. CDR1 is LNHNV, CDR2 YYDKDF, per germline (reference sequence). V gave up 5 bases and J gave up 5 bases; unmatched junction bases: 6. In DNA, the CDR3 is TGTGCCACCAGCCCCGGAGGACAGGGGGATCAGCCCCAGCATTTT. Residues: CATSPGGQGDQPQHF.

This clonotype has more than one count but fewer than ten. This sequence joins TRBV7-9 and TRBJ1-6; D is possibly TRBD1 (6 bases). This CDR3 comprises 14 residues. CDR1 and CDR2 (germline): SEHNR, FQNEAQ (reference sequence). V lost 9 bases to trimming and J lost 12 bases, with 21 bases between them. The CDR3 loop reads CASASGAPGQPLHF. CDR3 bases: TGTGCCAGTGCCTCAGGGGCACCAGGTCAACCCCTCCACTTT.

The CDR3 spells CSARDLGRGNEQYF. The CDR3 region has the DNA TGCAGTGCTAGAGATCTGGGGCGGGGGAACGAGCAGTACTTC. The chain combines TRBV20-1 with TRBJ2-7; 7 nucleotides align to TRBD2. The CDR3 sequence is 14 residues long. Trimming took 0 bases from V and 5 from J; bases not matched to a gene: 7. Germline assignment: CDR1 DFQATT and CDR2 SNEGSKA (reference sequence).

The V and J genes are TRBV4-3 and TRBJ1-1; D is undetermined. The CDR3 runs 16 residues. The germline V gene has CDR1 LGHNA and CDR2 YSLEER. The V end lost 4 bases, the J end lost 6 bases, and 21 bases lay between the germline ends. The CDR3 reads CASSPVWGAAVAEAFF. The CDR3 bases are TGCGCCAGCAGCCCGGTCTGGGGAGCGGCGGTAGCTGAAGCTTTCTTT.

This clonotype turned up a few times. The gene calls are TRBV7-9 and TRBJ2-2, with 8 nucleotides matching TRBD1. CDR1 is SEHNR, CDR2 FQNEAQ, per germline (reference sequence). The V gene end was trimmed by 7 bases and the J gene end by 6 bases; junction bases not matched to a gene: 4. The CDR3 sequence is 13 residues long. CDR3 sequence: CASIRGQAGELFF. DNA for the CDR3: TGTGCCAGCATTAGGGGACAGGCCGGGGAGCTGTTTTTT. Drawing the rest from reference TRBV7-9 and TRBJ2-2, the complete variable domain is DTGVSQNPRHKITKRGQNVTFRCDPISEHNRLYWYRQTLGQGPEFLTYFQNEAQLEKSRLLSDRFSAERPKGSFSTLEIQRTEQGDSAMYLCASIRGQAGELFFGEGSRLTVL.

The V gene is TRBV20-1, the J gene TRBJ2-1; a possible D gene is TRBD2 (6 bases). Germline CDR1 reads DFQATT; CDR2 reads SNEGSKA (reference sequence). The CDR3 loop spans 13 amino acids. V was clipped by 0 bases and J by 7 bases, with 10 bases between them. CDR3 amino acids: CSARDRGLNEQFF. In nucleotides, the CDR3 is TGCAGTGCTAGAGATCGGGGGTTAAATGAGCAGTTCTTC.

The table lists this clonotype with a few counts. The V and J genes are TRBV6-6 and TRBJ2-1, with a tentative D call TRBD2 (6 bases). This CDR3 has 13 residues. V lost 6 bases, J lost 8 bases, and 14 bases lay in between. Germline-derived CDR1 and CDR2 are MNHNY and SVGAGI (reference sequence). For the CDR3, the DNA is TGTGCCAGCAGGCGGGCCTCGGGAGATGAGCAGTTCTTC. Residues: CASRRASGDEQFF.

The CDR3 bases are TGTGCCAGCAGCTTTCGGCGGGGGGCGAGCAATGAGCAGTTCTTC. Residues: CASSFRRGASNEQFF. The chain has TRBV7-2 and TRBJ2-1; TRBD2 matches 8 bases. CDR3 length: 15 residues. The germline V gene has CDR1 SGHTA and CDR2 FQGNSA. With 3 bases clipped from V and 6 bases from J, the junction kept 7 bases outside the gene matches.

V is TRBV5-1 and J is TRBJ2-3; 14 positions agree with TRBD2. Trimming removed 4 bases from V and 4 bases from J; junction bases left unmatched: 5. Germline CDR1 is SGHRS and CDR2 is YFSETQ. The CDR3 covers 16 residues. The CDR3 region is CASSEGTSGGSDTQYF. CDR3 DNA sequence: TGCGCCAGCAGCGAAGGGACTAGCGGGGGTTCAGATACGCAGTATTTT.

The rearrangement links TRBV5-1 to TRBJ2-5; no firm D call. Germline CDR1 is SGHRS and CDR2 is YFSETQ. The CDR3 sequence is 14 residues long. V was shortened by 2 bases and J by 5 bases, with 13 bases between the two germline ends. The CDR3 is CASSFSRVEETQYF. For the CDR3, the DNA is TGCGCCAGCAGCTTTTCTAGGGTTGAGGAGACCCAGTACTTC.

This clonotype has at least ten counts. This chain connects TRBV12-3 or TRBV12-4 to TRBJ1-3, with no clear D. The CDR3 runs 12 residues. V was clipped by 8 bases and J by 0 bases, with 5 bases between them. CDR3 sequence: CASGSSGNTIYF. CDR3 DNA sequence: TGTGCCAGCGGCAGCTCTGGAAACACCATATATTTT.

DNA for the CDR3: TGTGCCTTACCCCAGGGGAAGTTGGGTCAGCCCCAGCATTTT. It specifies CALPQGKLGQPQHF. V usage is TRBV7-3 and J usage is TRBJ1-5, with D tentatively TRBD1 (6 bases). Germline CDR1 SGHTA, CDR2 FQGTGA. V lost 11 bases to trimming and J lost 6 bases, with 20 bases between them. CDR3 length: 14 amino acids.

This rearrangement joins TRBV5-1 to TRBJ1-1; D ambiguous. The germline V gene has CDR1 SGHRS and CDR2 YFSETQ. The CDR3 runs 15 residues. V was cut by 0 bases and J by 3 bases, with 12 bases left in between. The CDR3 DNA follows: TGCGCCAGCAGCTTGGGGCTCACATCGGACACTGAAGCTTTCTTT. It codes for CASSLGLTSDTEAFF.

At least ten counts were recorded for this clonotype. This rearrangement joins TRBV7-9 to TRBJ2-1; perhaps TRBD2 as D (7 bases). Germline V gives CDR1 SEHNR, CDR2 FQNEAQ (reference sequence). The CDR3 extends over 16 amino acids. V was clipped by 0 bases and J by 7 bases, with 16 bases between them. CDR3 coding DNA: TGTGCCAGCAGCTTAGCGGGGGGGCTCAGGGCAAATGAGCAGTTCTTC. Translating gives CASSLAGGLRANEQFF.